These T cell receptor beta chains were read from a single sample in a study of cytomegalovirus exposure and HLA in healthy donors. Assay: immunoSEQ multiplex PCR; the TCRdb copy retains only in-frame clones and omits some. The table shows 100,000 to 150,000 clones, with around three quarters occurring only once. Sequencing was done on a sample of PBMCs. These receptors were collected from a man aged 18 to 35 in good health and CMV-seronegative. The CDR3 runs from the conserved cysteine through the conserved F or W. A D gene is named only where the DNA matches it firmly. Clone size appears in some rows only: once, few, many, or a class for an expanded clone.

V gene,D gene,J gene,clone size,CDR3 protein,CDR3 DNA
TRBV7-9,TRBD1,TRBJ2-5,-,CASSQGQGIETQYF,TGTGCCAGCAGTCAAGGACAGGGGATAGAGACCCAGTACTTC
TRBV27,-,TRBJ1-5,-,CASSRLGDFSNQPQHF,TGTGCCAGCAGTCGGTTAGGAGACTTTAGCAATCAGCCCCAGCATTTT
TRBV19,TRBD2,TRBJ2-2,-,CASSIGGTSGRASLFF,TGTGCCAGTAGTATAGGAGGAACTAGCGGGAGGGCCTCGCTGTTTTTT
TRBV19,TRBD2,TRBJ2-1,-,CASSTGTSGYNEQFF,TGTGCCAGTAGTACCGGGACTAGCGGGTACAATGAGCAGTTCTTC
TRBV5-3,TRBD2,TRBJ2-1,-,CARSLPHPMAGGSYNEQFF,TGTGCCAGAAGCTTGCCCCACCCTATGGCGGGAGGCTCCTACAATGAGCAGTTCTTC
TRBV7-3,-,TRBJ2-2,-,CASSPQNRAGELFF,TGTGCCAGCAGCCCTCAAAACCGGGCCGGGGAGCTGTTTTTT
TRBV18,TRBD1,TRBJ1-2,-,CASSPESGQGHYGYTF,TGTGCCAGCTCACCAGAATCGGGACAGGGGCATTATGGCTACACCTTC
TRBV6-6,TRBD2,TRBJ2-7,-,CASSYSAGGFYEQYF,TGTGCCAGCAGTTACTCTGCGGGAGGCTTCTACGAGCAGTACTTC
TRBV18,-,TRBJ2-6,-,CASSPSGANVLTF,TGTGCCAGCTCACCTTCAGGGGCCAACGTCCTGACTTTC
TRBV7-2,-,TRBJ1-1,-,CASSPVRRTEAFF,TGTGCCAGCAGTCCAGTGAGGCGGACTGAAGCTTTCTTT
TRBV10-1,-,TRBJ2-1,few,CASSPGGTGANEQFF,TGCGCCAGCAGTCCCGGGGGGACAGGAGCTAATGAGCAGTTCTTC
TRBV6-5,TRBD2,TRBJ2-7,-,CASSPGTSSSYEQYF,TGTGCCAGCAGCCCCGGGACTAGCAGTTCCTACGAGCAGTACTTC
TRBV10-3,-,TRBJ2-5,-,CAIGGGASGQETQYF,TGTGCCATCGGAGGGGGGGCTAGCGGCCAAGAGACCCAGTACTTC
TRBV27,-,TRBJ2-5,-,CASSLYQGGETQYF,TGTGCCAGCAGTCTATACCAGGGTGGAGAGACCCAGTACTTC
TRBV25-1,-,TRBJ1-1,-,CASSDQAPNTEAFF,TGTGCCAGCAGTGACCAGGCTCCTAACACTGAAGCTTTCTTT
TRBV5-1,-,TRBJ1-2,-,CASSLNRGDGYTF,TGCGCCAGCAGCTTGAATCGGGGGGACGGCTACACCTTC
TRBV7-9,-,TRBJ2-1,-,CASSLRLELYNEQFF,TGTGCCAGCAGCTTACGTCTAGAACTCTACAATGAGCAGTTCTTC
TRBV6-5,TRBD2,TRBJ2-2,-,CASRNVAGGQGELFF,TGTGCCAGCAGGAACGTAGCGGGAGGGCAGGGGGAGCTGTTTTTT
TRBV14,TRBD2,TRBJ2-2,-,CASSQHSGRLSGELFF,TGTGCCAGCAGCCAACATAGCGGGAGGTTGTCCGGGGAGCTGTTTTTT
TRBV2,TRBD2,TRBJ2-1,few,CASRGRGRALDEQFF,TGTGCCAGCAGGGGGAGAGGGAGGGCCCTGGATGAGCAGTTCTTC
TRBV27,-,TRBJ2-7,-,CASGISVAYEQYF,TGTGCCAGCGGGATTAGCGTGGCCTACGAGCAGTACTTC
TRBV30,TRBD1,TRBJ1-2,few,CAWGQGAGGYTF,TGTGCCTGGGGACAGGGGGCGGGAGGCTACACCTTC
TRBV9,-,TRBJ2-3,-,CASSGGARIGTDTQYF,TGTGCCAGCAGCGGGGGAGCGCGGATTGGCACAGATACGCAGTATTTT
TRBV7-3,-,TRBJ2-6,-,CASSLGRDSLSGANVLTF,TGTGCCAGCAGCTTAGGGCGGGACAGCCTCTCTGGGGCCAACGTCCTGACTTTC
TRBV10-3,TRBD1,TRBJ2-1,-,CASAGTGENEQFF,TGTGCCAGCGCCGGGACAGGCGAAAATGAGCAGTTCTTC
TRBV2,TRBD1,TRBJ2-1,-,CASRGTGSYNEQFF,TGTGCCAGCAGGGGGACAGGTTCCTACAATGAGCAGTTCTTC
TRBV27,-,TRBJ1-5,-,CASGGGGRAANQPQHF,TGTGCCAGCGGGGGCGGCGGCAGGGCGGCCAATCAGCCCCAGCATTTT
TRBV4-1,TRBD1,TRBJ2-1,-,CASSPDRAGDEQFF,TGCGCCAGCAGCCCGGACAGGGCTGGCGATGAGCAGTTCTTC
TRBV29-1,-,TRBJ1-2,-,CSSLTDNYGYTF,TGCAGCTCCCTGACAGATAACTATGGCTACACCTTC